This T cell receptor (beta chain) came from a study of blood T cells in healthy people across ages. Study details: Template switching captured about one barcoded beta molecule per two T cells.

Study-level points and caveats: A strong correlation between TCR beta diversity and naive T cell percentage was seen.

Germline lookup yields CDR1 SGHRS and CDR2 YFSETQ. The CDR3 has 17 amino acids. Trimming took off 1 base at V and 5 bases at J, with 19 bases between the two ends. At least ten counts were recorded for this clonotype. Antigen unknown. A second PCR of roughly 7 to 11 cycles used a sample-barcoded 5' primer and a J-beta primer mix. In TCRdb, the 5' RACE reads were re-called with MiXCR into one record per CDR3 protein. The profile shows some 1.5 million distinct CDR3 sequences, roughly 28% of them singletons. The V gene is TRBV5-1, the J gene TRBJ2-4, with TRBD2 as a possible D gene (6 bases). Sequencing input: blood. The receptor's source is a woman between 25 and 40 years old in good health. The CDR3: CASSLSLATQGQNIQYF. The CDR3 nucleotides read TGCGCCAGCAGCTTGAGCCTAGCGACTCAGGGACAAAACATTCAGTACTTC. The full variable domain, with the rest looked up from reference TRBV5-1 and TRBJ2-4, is KAGVTQTPRYLIKTRGQQVTLSCSPISGHRSVSWYQQTPGQGLQFLFEYFSETQRNKGNFPGRFSGRQFSNSRSEMNVSTLELGDSALYLCASSLSLATQGQNIQYFGAGTRLSVL.